The subject of this entry is one T cell receptor beta chain. Its specificity is not known. The data belong to a study of T cell responses to AZD1222 COVID-19 vaccine. The study, taken as a whole, reports: Most donors were white British and more were female, and clonal diversity was possibly underestimated. There were vaccine-associated CD4 TCRs across spike, dominant at 160-218 and 743-854.

TCRdb's table, derived via immunoSEQ multiplex PCR, lists solely in-frame clones and lacks some. This sample carries under 170,000 clones, more than 85% of them seen once, and the ten largest clones take roughly 3.4%. The receptor was derived from an adult who received the AZD1222 COVID-19 vaccine. Sequencing was performed on peripheral blood, taken 28 days after the second AZD1222 dose.

The CDR3, as DNA: TGTGCCAGCAGGAGGACAGGCCAAAATTCACCCCTCCACTTT. Translation gives CASRRTGQNSPLHF. The V gene is TRBV28, the J gene TRBJ1-6; TRBD1 aligns across 7 bases. Germline V gene data show CDR1 as MDHEN and CDR2 as SYDVKM. V lost 6 bases to trimming and J lost 7 bases; unmatched junction nucleotides: 6. The CDR3 extends over 14 amino acids.